The 26 T cell receptor beta chains below all came from one sample that was sequenced in a study of cytomegalovirus exposure and HLA in healthy donors. Use of 60 Vbeta and 13 Jbeta primers characterized the PCR. Only in-frame clones appear in the TCRdb table, and some are missing; sequencing was by immunoSEQ multiplex PCR. The table lists about 91,000 clones, about 87% of them singletons. Material: PBMCs. These receptors came from a young man in good health and CMV-seronegative.

The chain employs TRBV10-3 and TRBJ1-1; TRBD1 might be the D (5 bases). V dropped 3 bases and J dropped 4 bases, with 12 bases sitting between them. The CDR3 covers 14 residues. The V gene's germline CDR1 is ENHRY and CDR2 SYGVKD. The CDR3 loop is CAISDAGYSTEAFF. CDR3 sequence (DNA): TGTGCCATCAGTGATGCAGGGTACAGCACTGAAGCTTTCTTT.

This sequence joins TRBV5-6 and TRBJ1-4; 7 positions agree with TRBD1. Germline trimming cut 2 bases from V and 8 bases from J; bases unmatched to any gene: 6. Germline CDR1 and CDR2: SGHDT and YYEEEE. The CDR3 consists of 14 residues. The CDR3, as DNA: TGTGCCAGCAGCTTACAGGGGATCCGGGAAAAACTGTTTTTT. Translation gives CASSLQGIREKLFF.

V usage is TRBV28 and J usage is TRBJ2-1; possibly TRBD1 for D (5 bases). The CDR3 is 13 amino acids. V was trimmed by 3 bases and J by 12 bases, leaving 15 bases between them. Germline V gene data show CDR1 as MDHEN and CDR2 as SYDVKM. The CDR3 DNA reads as TGTGCCAGCAGTTTCTTGACAGCCGGCGGGCAGTTCTTC. Translation gives CASSFLTAGGQFF.

The chain has TRBV28 and TRBJ1-5; D remains unclear. This CDR3 is built from 14 residues. Trimming left V 2 bases short and J 5 bases short, with 10 bases between. Germline loops: CDR1 MDHEN, CDR2 SYDVKM. The CDR3 loop reads CASSLQNFYQPQHF. In DNA form, the CDR3 reads TGTGCCAGCAGTTTACAAAACTTCTATCAGCCCCAGCATTTT.

This rearrangement joins TRBV6-1 to TRBJ2-2; TRBD2 aligns across 7 bases. V shed 7 bases, J shed 1 base, and the junction held 6 bases outside the gene matches. The V gene's germline CDR1 is MNHNS and CDR2 SASEGT. CDR3 length: 15 amino acids. CDR3 in amino acids: CASIGGWGNTGELFF. The DNA for the CDR3 is TGTGCCAGCATCGGGGGGTGGGGGAACACCGGGGAGCTGTTTTTT.

The J gene is TRBJ2-1, the V gene TRBV7-2; 7 bases line up with TRBD2. The ends lost 1 base at V and 1 base at J; junction bases unmatched: 13. From germline, CDR1 is SGHTA and CDR2 FQGNSA. There are 19 residues in the CDR3. This CDR3 reads CASSLVGLPSGISYNEQFF. In DNA form, the CDR3 reads TGTGCCAGCAGCTTAGTGGGGCTCCCTAGCGGAATTTCCTACAATGAGCAGTTCTTC.

V is TRBV7-2 and J is TRBJ1-6; D call uncertain. The CDR3 spans 11 residues. The V gene's germline CDR1 is SGHTA and CDR2 FQGNSA. V shed 8 bases and J shed 8 bases, with 7 bases lying between them. The CDR3 reads CASARDSPLHF. The CDR3 nucleotides read TGTGCCAGCGCGCGCGATTCACCCCTCCACTTT.

This rearrangement joins TRBV19 to TRBJ1-1; no clear D gene. Germline loops: CDR1 LNHDA, CDR2 SQIVND (reference sequence). There are 13 residues in the CDR3. V lost 7 bases and J 0 bases, leaving 9 bases between the germline ends. CDR3 sequence (DNA): TGTGCCAGTAATATGCAGGTGAACACTGAAGCTTTCTTT. Its translation: CASNMQVNTEAFF.

V gene TRBV5-4 combines with J gene TRBJ1-3; D is possibly TRBD1 (6 bases). The V and J ends lost 3 bases and 0 bases respectively, with 10 bases between them. This CDR3 contains 15 residues. Germline V lookup: CDR1 SGHNT, CDR2 YYREEE (reference sequence). CDR3 nucleotide sequence: TGTGCCAGCAGCTCTCGGACAGACTCTGGAAACACCATATATTTT. Translated, it gives CASSSRTDSGNTIYF.

The chain combines TRBV14 with TRBJ2-1; 7 nucleotides match TRBD2. The V segment lost 1 base and the J segment 4 bases; nucleotides outside the gene matches: 13. Germline V gene lookup returns CDR1 SGHDN and CDR2 FVKESK. The CDR3 runs 18 residues. DNA for the CDR3: TGTGCCAGCAGCCAAGCGGGGGGAAGCAGGCTAAAATACAATGAGCAGTTCTTC. Translated: CASSQAGGSRLKYNEQFF.

The chain links TRBV7-3 to TRBJ2-1; D is possibly TRBD2 (5 bases). Germline V gene lookup returns CDR1 SGHTA and CDR2 FQGTGA. The CDR3 sequence is 16 residues long. V was pared by 1 base and J by 6 bases, with 16 bases between. As DNA, the CDR3 is TGTGCCAGCAGCTTAATGGGAAAACTAGGAACCAATGAGCAGTTCTTC. It codes for CASSLMGKLGTNEQFF.

V gene TRBV10-3 combines with J gene TRBJ1-5; D is possibly TRBD1 (6 bases). Deletions cut 3 bases from V and 6 bases from J, with 18 bases between. The germline V gene encodes CDR1 ENHRY and CDR2 SYGVKD. This CDR3 has 16 residues. The CDR3: CAISDFEGGRSQPQHF. The CDR3 nucleotides read TGTGCCATCAGTGACTTCGAGGGGGGGCGAAGTCAGCCCCAGCATTTT.

Only one count was recorded for this clone. The V and J genes are TRBV28 and TRBJ2-4, with 10 bases aligning to TRBD2. The CDR3 contains 19 residues. Germline V lookup: CDR1 MDHEN, CDR2 SYDVKM. After removal of 4 bases from V and 3 bases from J, the junction contained 15 bases not matched to a gene. CDR3 bases: TGTGCCAGCAGTTGGGCCTACGGAACTAGCGGGATGGGCAAAAACATTCAGTACTTC. Protein: CASSWAYGTSGMGKNIQYF.

This rearrangement joins TRBV7-2 to TRBJ2-7; TRBD1 is a possible D gene (5 bases). The CDR3 has 15 amino acids. CDR1 and CDR2 from the germline V gene are SGHTA and FQGNSA. The germline V and J ends were trimmed by 4 bases and 6 bases, with 19 bases remaining between them. The CDR3 loop reads CASSSVAGLRSEQYF. In nucleotides, the CDR3 is TGTGCCAGCAGCTCCGTGGCAGGGCTGCGTTCCGAGCAGTACTTC.

Only one count was recorded for this clone. This chain links TRBV9 with TRBJ2-5; D is ambiguous. CDR3 length: 14 amino acids. Trimming stripped 1 base from V and 1 base from J, with 8 bases between. The V gene's germline CDR1 is SGDLS and CDR2 YYNGEE. CDR3 sequence reads: CASSVSATQETQYF. The CDR3 DNA sequence: TGTGCCAGCAGCGTAAGCGCCACCCAAGAGACCCAGTACTTC.

V usage is TRBV29-1 and J usage is TRBJ2-5; D gene uncertain. Germline V lookup: CDR1 SQVTM, CDR2 ANQGSEA. With 5 bases removed from V and 5 bases from J, the gap between germline ends came to 6 bases. This CDR3 comprises 10 residues. CDR3 DNA sequence: TGCAGCGTTTTTCTGGAGACCCAGTACTTC. It is translated as CSVFLETQYF.

The chain has TRBV11-2 and TRBJ2-7, with 9 nucleotides matching TRBD2. This CDR3 is built from 14 residues. CDR1 and CDR2 from the germline V gene are SGHAT and FQNNGV. V lost 4 bases and J lost 1; bases outside the gene matches: 2. CDR3 sequence reads: CASSSGLASYEQYF. The CDR3 DNA reads TGTGCCAGCAGCTCGGGACTAGCATCCTACGAGCAGTACTTC.

The gene calls are TRBV2 and TRBJ2-7; D call uncertain. CDR1 is SNHLY, CDR2 FYNNEI, per germline. CDR3 length: 15 amino acids. V gave up 1 base and J gave up 2 bases, with 12 bases separating them. As DNA, the CDR3 is TGTGCCAGCAGTGAAGGGCCTAGGATCCCCTACGAGCAGTACTTC. It is translated as CASSEGPRIPYEQYF.

CDR3 DNA sequence: TGTGCCAGCAGCCTGCTGGTGGTAGTTTATGGCTACACCTTC. As protein: CASSLLVVVYGYTF. The chain has TRBV7-3 and TRBJ1-2; D ambiguous. The CDR3 runs 14 residues. CDR1 and CDR2 from the germline V gene are SGHTA and FQGTGA. V lost 5 bases, J lost 5 bases, and 15 bases lay in between.

The chain combines TRBV19 with TRBJ1-5, with D maybe TRBD1 (6 bases). This CDR3 contains 14 residues. Per germline, CDR1 LNHDA and CDR2 SQIVND (reference sequence). V lost 7 bases and J lost 3, with 13 bases in between. The CDR3 protein is CASTGRGYNQPQHF. The CDR3 DNA is TGTGCCAGTACCGGCAGGGGATACAATCAGCCCCAGCATTTT.

This chain connects TRBV7-6 to TRBJ1-1; no definite D call. This CDR3 is 13 amino acids long. V lost 6 bases, J lost 1 base, and 9 bases lay in between. CDR1 is SGHVS, CDR2 FNYEAQ, per germline. For the CDR3, the DNA is TGTGCCAGCAGTCAACAGCAGAACACTGAAGCTTTCTTT. Translating it yields CASSQQQNTEAFF.

J is TRBJ2-7 and V is TRBV2; D perhaps matches TRBD1 (6 bases). The CDR3 extends over 15 amino acids. The germline V gene encodes CDR1 SNHLY and CDR2 FYNNEI. V was clipped by 3 bases and J by 0 bases, with 12 bases between them. The CDR3 region has the DNA TGTGCCAGCAGTGACGTCCAGGGGCTCTCCTACGAGCAGTACTTC. Its protein product is CASSDVQGLSYEQYF.

The chain has TRBV2 and TRBJ1-1; 7 nucleotides line up with TRBD1. J was trimmed by 5 bases and V by 6 bases; bases with no gene match: 3. CDR1 is SNHLY, CDR2 FYNNEI, per germline. This CDR3 is 12 amino acids long. The CDR3 bases are TGTGCCAGCAGCGTACAGGGGACTGAAGCTTTCTTT. This sequence encodes CASSVQGTEAFF.

This clone was observed a single time. This sequence joins TRBV28 and TRBJ1-4, with a tentative D call TRBD1 (5 bases). The germline gives CDR1 MDHEN, CDR2 SYDVKM. The CDR3 has 12 amino acids. The V and J ends lost 3 bases and 7 bases respectively, with 6 bases between them. CDR3 sequence reads: CASSFGGEKLFF. The CDR3 DNA reads TGTGCCAGCAGTTTCGGGGGTGAAAAACTGTTTTTT.

This rearrangement joins TRBV4-3 to TRBJ2-7, with D possibly matching TRBD2 (6 bases). This CDR3 spans 17 amino acids. V dropped 4 bases and J dropped 0 bases, with 19 bases sitting between them. The germline V gene has CDR1 LGHNA and CDR2 YSLEER. The CDR3 spells CASSRVLGGGNSYEQYF. The DNA of the CDR3 is TGCGCCAGCAGCCGAGTTTTGGGGGGAGGCAACTCCTACGAGCAGTACTTC.

The gene calls are TRBV5-5 and TRBJ2-1; 12 nucleotides agree with TRBD2. Germline CDR1 SGHKS, CDR2 YYEKEE (reference sequence). The CDR3 sequence is 14 residues long. Trimming at V came to 4 bases and at J to 6 bases, leaving 2 bases not matched to a gene. The CDR3 DNA is TGTGCCAGCAGCCGACTAGCGGGGGCCAATGAGCAGTTCTTC. Translation gives CASSRLAGANEQFF.